Listed below are T cell receptor beta chains from one sample, sequenced in a study of Tregs in tolerant kidney transplant recipients. Sequencing used immunoSEQ multiplex PCR; TCRdb keeps in-frame clones, though not all of them. Here the sample spans roughly 70,000 clones, around 87% being singletons. Sequenced material: CD4+ T cells from blood (PBMCs), taken 6 months after the transplant. All receptors derive from a human patient who received a combined kidney and bone marrow transplant. Some T cells may be supplied by the graft donor. Both conserved end residues are part of each CDR3. The order of the fields is V gene, J gene, clone size, D gene, CDR3 DNA, CDR3 protein. The D gene is left open where the match is weak. Some rows mark clone size as missing; the rest say once, few, many or name a class of expanded clone.

TRBV7-2,TRBJ2-7,-,TRBD1,TGTGCCAGCAGCTTAAGGCGGACAGGGTACGAGCAGTACTTC,CASSLRRTGYEQYF
TRBV6-6,TRBJ1-6,-,-,TGTGCCAGCACCCCATATGAGGCAAATTCACCCCTCCACTTT,CASTPYEANSPLHF
TRBV4-3,TRBJ1-1,-,TRBD1,TGCGCCAGCAGCCTGTACAGGGGGAGGACTGAAGCTTTCTTT,CASSLYRGRTEAFF
TRBV7-3,TRBJ2-3,-,TRBD2,TGTGCCAGCAGCTTAGGGGGGGAAGATACGCAGTATTTT,CASSLGGEDTQYF
TRBV7-2,TRBJ2-7,-,TRBD2,TGTGCCAGCAGCTCTAGCGGGGGGGCCTACGAGCAGTACTTC,CASSSSGGAYEQYF
TRBV10-3,TRBJ2-1,-,TRBD1,TGTGCCATCAGTGCAGGACAGGGACAAAACTCCTACAATGAGCAGTTCTTC,CAISAGQGQNSYNEQFF
TRBV6-4,TRBJ2-2,-,TRBD1,TGTGCCCCCGGGGACAGGGGGGACACCGGGGAGCTGTTTTTT,CAPGDRGDTGELFF
TRBV2,TRBJ1-2,-,TRBD1,TGTGCCAGCGACAGGGGGCGTAATGGCTACACCTTC,CASDRGRNGYTF
TRBV19,TRBJ1-4,-,-,TGTGCCAGCGCTTTGGGAGGATCTAATGAAAAACTGTTTTTT,CASALGGSNEKLFF
TRBV10-3,TRBJ2-7,-,TRBD1,TGTGCCATCAGTGAGTCGGACAGGCCTTACGAGCAGTACTTC,CAISESDRPYEQYF
TRBV6-4,TRBJ2-3,-,-,TGTGCCAGCAGCGATACCAGGGATAGCACAGATACGCAGTATTTT,CASSDTRDSTDTQYF
TRBV15,TRBJ2-1,once,TRBD2,TGTGCCACCAGCAGATGGCGAGGGACTAGCGGAAACTCCTACAATGAGCAGTTCTTC,CATSRWRGTSGNSYNEQFF
TRBV5-4,TRBJ2-5,-,TRBD1,TGTGCCAGCAGGACCACAGGGGGCTCGGAGACCCAGTACTTC,CASRTTGGSETQYF
TRBV19,TRBJ1-2,once,TRBD1,TGTGCCAGTAGTATCAACAGGGGCTATGGCTACACCTTC,CASSINRGYGYTF
TRBV4-3,TRBJ2-7,-,TRBD1,TGCGCCAGCAGCCAAGATTCCAGGGGGTACTACGAGCAGTACTTC,CASSQDSRGYYEQYF